This T cell receptor beta chain emerged from a study of shared clonotypes between healthy human individuals. About this clone itself: The antigen is not known.

The CDR3 has 14 amino acids. Per the germline V gene, CDR1 is MDHEN and CDR2 is SYDVKM. V shed 6 bases and J shed 5 bases, with 13 bases lying between them. Regarding the study as a whole: Investigators collected only blood, and repertoires in tissues likely differ. Some naive CD4 clonotypes, roughly 5%, turned up in common across several donors.

This table comes from immunoSEQ multiplex PCR, and its TCRdb copy is limited to in-frame clones, with some not included. This sample has around 180,000 clones, with just under 95% found just once. The sequence was collected from a woman in her twenties or thirties in good health. The chain combines TRBV28 with TRBJ2-2; D not certain. The sample taken for sequencing was naive CD4+ T cells sorted from blood. Regarding subset: CD45RA+ positively selected. The CDR3 sequence is CASRSRIGTGELFF. As DNA, the CDR3 is TGTGCCAGCAGATCAAGGATTGGGACCGGGGAGCTGTTTTTT. Combining the CDR3 with reference TRBV28 and TRBJ2-2 gives the whole variable domain DVKVTQSSRYLVKRTGEKVFLECVQDMDHENMFWYRQDPGLGLRLIYFSYDVKMKEKGDIPEGYSVSREKKERFSLILESASTNQTSMYLCASRSRIGTGELFFGEGSRLTVL.